This TCR beta chain was captured by sequencing in a study of post-analysis software for immune sequencing data. Presence of unique molecular identifiers characterized the TCR beta cDNA libraries. Each sample of about 0.9 to 10 million input T cells yielded 500,000 or so cDNA molecules, so each molecule approximated one T cell. TCRdb itself ran the PCR reads through MiXCR, one entry per CDR3 protein. The sample contains 800,000 to 950,000 distinct CDR3 sequences, approximately 57% of which appear only once. The CDR3 runs to 18 residues. Trimming cost V 0 bases and J 7 bases; bases outside gene matches: 14. CDR1 SGHRS and CDR2 YFSETQ come from the germline V gene. Details on this clonotype: What it binds is unknown.

General observations from the study: In patients, TRBV5-6, TRBV5-1 and TRBV20-1 belonged to roughly 5 TRBV segments found more frequently than in controls. Relative to controls, patients with multiple sclerosis showed significantly lower normalized Chao1 diversity.

Sequenced material: blood. The sequence derives from a girl under 18 with multiple sclerosis. The chain couples TRBV5-1 to TRBJ2-1; 9 bases agree with TRBD1. CDR3 bases: TGCGCCAGCAGCTTGGAGCCCGCAGGGACAGGGAATGGGAATGAGCAGTTCTTC. This gives the protein CASSLEPAGTGNGNEQFF.